The 27 T cell receptor beta chains below come from one sample, sequenced in a study of early T cells in non-severe SARS-CoV-2 infection. MiXCR, run by TCRdb on the 5' RACE reads, gives a single entry per CDR3 protein. The sample holds some 62,000 distinct CDR3 sequences, more than 7% seen once. The sample consisted of whole blood, taken at baseline. The origin of the receptors is an adult who was a healthcare worker with PCR-confirmed SARS-CoV-2 infection or an uninfected control (not recorded which).

By frequency in the sample, this clonotype is medium-sized. V is TRBV12-3 or TRBV12-4 and J is TRBJ2-1, with 12 nucleotides matching TRBD1. Trimming took 4 bases from V and 6 from J; bases not matched to a gene: 4. The CDR3 length is 15 residues. The CDR3 loop is CASSSGQGAGNEQFF. The CDR3 region has the DNA TGTGCCAGCAGTTCGGGACAGGGGGCGGGCAATGAGCAGTTCTTC.

The chain recombines TRBV18 with TRBJ1-3; D is uncertain. The CDR3 has 15 residues. V lost 3 bases and J lost 1, with 10 bases in between. From germline, CDR1 is KGHSH and CDR2 LQKENI. In DNA, the CDR3 is TGTGCCAGCTCACCGGGTCGGGGTTCTGGAAACACCATATATTTT. This gives the protein CASSPGRGSGNTIYF.

There are many counts of this clonotype. In DNA, the CDR3 is TGTGCCAGCAGCTCCATGGGACAGATGGGGGAGACCCAGTACTTC. Translated, it gives CASSSMGQMGETQYF. The chain links TRBV7-3 to TRBJ2-5; 7 nucleotides match TRBD1. After removal of 4 bases from V and 5 bases from J, the junction contained 10 bases not matched to a gene. Per the germline V gene, CDR1 is SGHTA and CDR2 is FQGTGA. The CDR3 loop spans 15 amino acids.

The chain joins TRBV6-5 to TRBJ2-7; D gene unclear. Germline V gene sequence: CDR1 MNHEY, CDR2 SVGAGI. This CDR3 region has 15 residues. Trimming cost V 10 bases and J 3 bases, with 22 bases left between them. The CDR3 loop reads CATARPGSTIYEQYF. For the CDR3, the DNA is TGTGCCACCGCCCGCCCCGGGTCCACGATCTACGAGCAGTACTTC.

In this sample, this clonotype turned up many times. The gene calls are TRBV20-1 and TRBJ1-1; TRBD1 is a possible D gene (5 bases). This CDR3 has 12 amino acids. Trimming took 5 bases from V and 9 from J, leaving 16 bases between them. The germline CDR1 and CDR2 sequences are DFQATT and SNEGSKA (reference sequence). CDR3 residues: CSASEEGFKAFF. CDR3 nucleotides: TGCAGTGCTTCAGAGGAGGGGTTTAAAGCTTTCTTT.

The chain uses TRBV10-3 and TRBJ2-2; 8 nucleotides match TRBD1. V shed 7 bases and J 7 bases; nucleotides not matched to a gene: 8. The germline gives CDR1 ENHRY, CDR2 SYGVKD. CDR3 length: 14 amino acids. The CDR3 here is CAITKDRALGELFF. The DNA for the CDR3 is TGTGCCATCACCAAGGACAGGGCACTCGGGGAGCTGTTTTTT.

The table lists this clonotype with many counts. This chain uses TRBV11-2 with TRBJ2-1, with no clear D. Trimming pared 1 base from V and 7 bases from J, leaving 14 bases between. CDR3 length equals 15 residues. CDR1 and CDR2 (germline): SGHAT, FQNNGV. CDR3 DNA sequence: TGTGCCAGCAGCTTAGGGACGGGTAGAATGAATGAGCAGTTCTTC. It codes for CASSLGTGRMNEQFF.

The chain's CDR3 is CASSGGISAKAFF. As DNA, the CDR3 is TGTGCCAGCAGCGGAGGGATATCGGCAAAAGCTTTCTTT. This sequence joins TRBV7-3 and TRBJ1-1; D call uncertain. Trimming removed 5 bases at V and 9 bases at J, with 16 bases between. The length of the CDR3 is 13 residues. Germline loops: CDR1 SGHTA, CDR2 FQGTGA.

This clonotype was seen repeatedly, ten times or more. J is TRBJ2-7 and V is TRBV11-2, with 8 bases identical to TRBD2. Germline lookup yields CDR1 SGHAT and CDR2 FQNNGV. With 5 bases clipped from V and 2 bases from J, the junction kept 2 bases outside the gene matches. The CDR3 has 13 residues. The CDR3 spells CASSTGLAYEQYF. In nucleotides, the CDR3 is TGTGCCAGCAGCACGGGACTAGCCTACGAGCAGTACTTC.

This clonotype was counted ten times or more. The gene calls are TRBV6-5 and TRBJ2-1; TRBD1 or TRBD2 may be the D gene (5 bases each). Trimming took 2 bases from V and 6 from J, leaving 23 bases between them. Germline CDR1 and CDR2: MNHEY and SVGAGI. CDR3 length: 18 amino acids. The CDR3 here is CASSYVIPGTVEINEQFF. The DNA for the CDR3 is TGTGCCAGCAGTTACGTAATTCCAGGGACGGTCGAAATCAATGAGCAGTTCTTC.

This clonotype was seen ten or more times. This chain joins TRBV7-2 and TRBJ1-1; 11 positions agree with TRBD1. J lost 3 bases, V lost 4 bases, and 4 bases had no gene match. The CDR3 has 15 residues. Germline CDR1 SGHTA, CDR2 FQGNSA. This chain's CDR3 is CASSSWTGGDTEAFF. Written as DNA, the CDR3 is TGTGCCAGCAGCTCCTGGACAGGGGGCGACACTGAAGCTTTCTTT.

This clonotype was picked up a small number of times. The gene calls are TRBV6-1 and TRBJ2-7; no reliable D call. Germline-derived CDR1 and CDR2 are MNHNS and SASEGT. Between the trimmed V and J ends, which lost 3 bases and 0 bases, there was a span of 18 bases. The CDR3 loop spans 17 amino acids. CDR3 DNA: TGTGCCAGCAGTGACCCTAAGACAACCCTCGTCTCCTACGAGCAGTACTTC. Translating it yields CASSDPKTTLVSYEQYF.

The genes are TRBV19 and TRBJ2-5, with 9 bases fitting TRBD2. CDR1 is LNHDA, CDR2 SQIVND, per germline (reference sequence). The ends lost 3 bases at V and 5 bases at J; junction bases unmatched: 10. The CDR3 has 16 amino acids. The CDR3 DNA follows: TGTGCCAGTAGTATGCAGTCGTCTAGCGGGACGGAGACCCAGTACTTC. Translating it yields CASSMQSSSGTETQYF.

This clonotype was counted many times. The genes are TRBV10-3 and TRBJ2-7; 14 bases are shared with TRBD2. Losses at the gene ends were 10 bases for V and 4 bases for J; bases not matched to a gene: 6. Per germline, CDR1 ENHRY and CDR2 SYGVKD. The CDR3 has 14 amino acids. The CDR3 sequence: CATRLAGGLYEQYF. The CDR3 coding sequence is TGTGCCACACGACTAGCGGGAGGGTTATACGAGCAGTACTTC.

The rearrangement uses TRBV7-6 and TRBJ2-2; possible D gene TRBD2, 5 bases. Germline V lookup: CDR1 SGHVS, CDR2 FNYEAQ. The CDR3 extends over 15 amino acids. Trimming took off 2 bases at V and 1 base at J, with 8 bases between the two ends. The CDR3 loop reads CASSLRRLNTGELFF. The CDR3 region has the DNA TGTGCCAGCAGCTTACGGAGGCTGAACACCGGGGAGCTGTTTTTT.

The J gene is TRBJ1-5, the V gene TRBV12-3 or TRBV12-4; D perhaps matches TRBD1 (5 bases). V was clipped by 5 bases and J by 1 base, with 12 bases between them. This CDR3 comprises 15 residues. Here the CDR3 reads CASSRAGGSNQPQHF. CDR3 nucleotides: TGTGCCAGCAGTCGAGCCGGGGGGAGCAATCAGCCCCAGCATTTT.

This clonotype was observed a handful of times. J is TRBJ1-2 and V is TRBV12-3 or TRBV12-4, with D unresolved. The CDR3 has 13 residues. Trimming took off 8 bases at V and 8 bases at J, with 18 bases between the two ends. The CDR3 DNA sequence: TGTGCCAGCCTGACCCCTGGAGAAAGCGGCTACACCTTC. Its protein product is CASLTPGESGYTF.

The table lists this clonotype with many counts. V usage is TRBV4-1 and J usage is TRBJ2-3, with a possible D match to TRBD2 (5 bases). Germline lookup yields CDR1 MGHRA and CDR2 YSYEKL. This CDR3 comprises 15 residues. V was shortened by 4 bases and J by 4 bases, with 15 bases between the two germline ends. The CDR3 coding sequence is TGCGCCAGCAGCCCTCGAGCGGACGCTGCAGATACGCAGTATTTT. Its translation is CASSPRADAADTQYF.

This clonotype came up a few times. The CDR3 reads CASSDGGSPLQETQYF. The CDR3 nucleotides are TGTGCCAGCAGTGATGGGGGGTCCCCTCTCCAAGAGACCCAGTACTTC. The chain is built from TRBV6-1 and TRBJ2-5; maybe TRBD2 (6 bases). CDR3 size: 16 residues. CDR1 is MNHNS, CDR2 SASEGT, per germline. The V end was cut by 3 bases, the J end by 1 base, with 15 bases between.

V gene TRBV19 combines with J gene TRBJ1-1; TRBD1 is a possible D gene (5 bases). CDR1 is LNHDA, CDR2 SQIVND, per germline (reference sequence). The V and J ends lost 4 bases and 3 bases respectively, with 9 bases between them. The CDR3 runs 13 residues. CDR3 DNA: TGTGCCAGTAGTAGCACCAGGGACACTGAAGCTTTCTTT. Protein: CASSSTRDTEAFF. Drawing the rest from reference TRBV19 and TRBJ1-1, the complete variable domain is DGGITQSPKYLFRKEGQNVTLSCEQNLNHDAMYWYRQDPGQGLRLIYYSQIVNDFQKGDIAEGYSVSREKKESFPLTVTSAQKNPTAFYLCASSSTRDTEAFFGQGTRLTVV.

This clonotype was seen more than once but under ten times. This rearrangement joins TRBV12-3 or TRBV12-4 to TRBJ1-5; 8 nucleotides align to TRBD1. Trimming cost V 10 bases and J 1 base; bases outside gene matches: 6. The CDR3 length is 14 residues. The CDR3 DNA sequence: TGTGCCACATGGACAGGGCTAAGCAATCAGCCCCAGCATTTT. This codes for CATWTGLSNQPQHF.

In its sample, this clonotype was seen many times. The chain's CDR3 is CSARDPARGTEAFF. The CDR3 coding sequence is TGCAGTGCTAGAGATCCCGCCAGGGGCACTGAAGCTTTCTTT. The chain uses TRBV20-1 and TRBJ1-1; possibly TRBD1 for D (6 bases). Germline-derived CDR1 and CDR2 are DFQATT and SNEGSKA (reference sequence). The CDR3 is 14 amino acids. The V and J ends lost 0 bases and 4 bases respectively, with 12 bases between them.

The table lists this clonotype with a few counts. The J gene is TRBJ2-5, the V gene TRBV7-2, with TRBD1 matching over 8 bases. Looked up from germline, CDR1 is SGHTA and CDR2 is FQGNSA. With 4 bases clipped from V and 1 base from J, the junction kept 2 bases outside the gene matches. The CDR3 contains 14 residues. The CDR3 DNA sequence: TGTGCCAGCAGCTGGGGACAGGCCCAAGAGACCCAGTACTTC. The encoded protein is CASSWGQAQETQYF.

Only a few counts were recorded for this clonotype. The chain is built from TRBV18 and TRBJ2-6; 8 bases are shared with TRBD1. This CDR3 is 20 amino acids long. Germline CDR1 reads KGHSH; CDR2 reads LQKENI. V trimming: 2 bases; J trimming: 0 bases; junction bases outside the gene matches: 12. The CDR3 DNA reads TGTGCCAGCTCACCAATCAGGGACAGGCTCGTGCGCTCTGGGGCCAACGTCCTGACTTTC. As protein: CASSPIRDRLVRSGANVLTF.

In its sample, this clonotype was seen a few times. V is TRBV11-1 and J is TRBJ2-7, with a tentative D call TRBD2 (6 bases). The V end lost 2 bases, the J end lost 1 base, and 9 bases lay between the germline ends. CDR1 is SGHAT, CDR2 FQDESV, per germline (reference sequence). The CDR3 covers 14 residues. Written as DNA, the CDR3 is TGTGCCAGCAGCTTAATTAGCGGATCCTACGAGCAGTACTTC. It translates to CASSLISGSYEQYF. Filled out from reference TRBV11-1 and TRBJ2-7, the complete variable domain reads EAEVAQSPRYKITEKSQAVAFWCDPISGHATLYWYRQILGQGPELLVQFQDESVVDDSQLPKDRFSAERLKGVDSTLKIQPAELGDSAMYLCASSLISGSYEQYFGPGTRLTVT.

This clonotype has more than one count but fewer than ten. The V call is TRBV2, the J call TRBJ2-7, with 11 bases matching TRBD2. V was pared by 5 bases and J by 0 bases, with 6 bases of the junction left unmatched. Germline lookup yields CDR1 SNHLY and CDR2 FYNNEI. This CDR3 contains 16 residues. Here the CDR3 DNA reads TGTGCCAGCAGTTCCCCACTAGCGGGAGACTCCTACGAGCAGTACTTC. Translated, it gives CASSSPLAGDSYEQYF.

This clonotype was counted at least ten times. The chain links TRBV21-1 to TRBJ1-1. TRBV21-1 counts as a pseudogene. The CDR3 runs to 11 residues. CDR3 DNA: TGTGCCAGCAAGGAAAACACTGAAGCTTTCTTT. This translates into CASKENTEAFF.